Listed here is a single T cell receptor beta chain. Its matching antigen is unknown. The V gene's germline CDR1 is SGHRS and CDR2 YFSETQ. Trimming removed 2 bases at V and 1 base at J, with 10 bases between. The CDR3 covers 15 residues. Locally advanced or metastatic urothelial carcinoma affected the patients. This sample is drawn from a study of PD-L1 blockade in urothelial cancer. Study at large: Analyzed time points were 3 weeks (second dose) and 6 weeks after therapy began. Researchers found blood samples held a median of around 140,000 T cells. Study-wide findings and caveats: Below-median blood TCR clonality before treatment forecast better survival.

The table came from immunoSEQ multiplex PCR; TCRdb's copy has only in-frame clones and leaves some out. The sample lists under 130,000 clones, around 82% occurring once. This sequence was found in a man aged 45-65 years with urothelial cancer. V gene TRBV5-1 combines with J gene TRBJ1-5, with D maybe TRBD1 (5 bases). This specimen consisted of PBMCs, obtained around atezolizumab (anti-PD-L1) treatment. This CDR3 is CASSLSGESNQPQHF. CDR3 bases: TGCGCCAGCAGCTTATCGGGGGAAAGCAATCAGCCCCAGCATTTT.